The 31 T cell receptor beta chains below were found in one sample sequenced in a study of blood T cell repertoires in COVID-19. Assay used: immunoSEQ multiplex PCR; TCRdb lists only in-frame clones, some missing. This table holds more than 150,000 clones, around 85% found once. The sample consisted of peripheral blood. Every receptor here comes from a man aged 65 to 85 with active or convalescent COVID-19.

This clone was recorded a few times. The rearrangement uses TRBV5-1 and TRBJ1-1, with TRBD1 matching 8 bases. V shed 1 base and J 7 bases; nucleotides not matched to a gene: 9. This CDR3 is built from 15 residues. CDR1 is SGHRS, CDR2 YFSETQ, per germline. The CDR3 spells CASSLPSTGEVEAFF. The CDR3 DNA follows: TGCGCCAGCAGCTTGCCCTCGACAGGGGAGGTTGAAGCTTTCTTT.

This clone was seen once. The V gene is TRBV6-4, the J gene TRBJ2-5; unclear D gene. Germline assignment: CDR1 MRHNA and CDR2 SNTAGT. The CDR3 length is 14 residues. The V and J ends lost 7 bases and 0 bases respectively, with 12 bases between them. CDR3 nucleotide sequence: TGTGCCAGCACCGAGAAGTTAAACCAAGAGACCCAGTACTTC. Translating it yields CASTEKLNQETQYF.

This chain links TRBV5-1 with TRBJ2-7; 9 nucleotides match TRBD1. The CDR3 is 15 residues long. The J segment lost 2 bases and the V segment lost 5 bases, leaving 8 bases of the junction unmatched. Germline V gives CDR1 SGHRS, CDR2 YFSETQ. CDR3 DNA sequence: TGCGCCAGCAGAGGACGGGGACAGGGCACCTACGAGCAGTACTTC. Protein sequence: CASRGRGQGTYEQYF.

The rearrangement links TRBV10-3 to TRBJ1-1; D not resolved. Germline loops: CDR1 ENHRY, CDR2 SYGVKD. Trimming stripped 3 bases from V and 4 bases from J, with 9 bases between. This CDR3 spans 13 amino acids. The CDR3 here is CAISDQEATEAFF. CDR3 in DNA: TGTGCCATCAGTGATCAGGAGGCCACTGAAGCTTTCTTT.

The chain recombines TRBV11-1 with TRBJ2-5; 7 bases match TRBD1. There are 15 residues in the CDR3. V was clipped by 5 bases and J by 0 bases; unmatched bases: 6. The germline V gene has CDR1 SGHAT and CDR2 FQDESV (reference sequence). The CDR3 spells CASSPLDRYQETQYF. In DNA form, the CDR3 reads TGTGCCAGCAGCCCCCTGGACAGGTACCAAGAGACCCAGTACTTC.

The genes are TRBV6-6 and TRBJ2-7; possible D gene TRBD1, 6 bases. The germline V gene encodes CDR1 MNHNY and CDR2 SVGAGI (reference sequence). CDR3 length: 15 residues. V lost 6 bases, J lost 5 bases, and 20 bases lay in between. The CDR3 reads CASSLNRARGNEQYF. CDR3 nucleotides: TGTGCCAGCAGCCTCAACAGGGCAAGGGGAAACGAGCAGTACTTC.

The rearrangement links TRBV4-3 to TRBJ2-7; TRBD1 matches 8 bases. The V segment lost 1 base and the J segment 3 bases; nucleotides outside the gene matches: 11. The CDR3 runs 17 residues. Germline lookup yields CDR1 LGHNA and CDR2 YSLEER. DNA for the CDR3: TGCGCCAGCAGCCAAGCTGTGGCTGGCAGGGGGCTCTACGAGCAGTACTTC. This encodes CASSQAVAGRGLYEQYF.

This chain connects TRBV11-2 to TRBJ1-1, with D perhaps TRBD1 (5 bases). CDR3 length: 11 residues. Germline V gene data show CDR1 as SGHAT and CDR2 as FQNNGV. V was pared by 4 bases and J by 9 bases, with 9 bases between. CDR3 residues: CASSSQGKAFF. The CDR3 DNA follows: TGTGCCAGCAGCTCCCAGGGTAAAGCTTTCTTT.

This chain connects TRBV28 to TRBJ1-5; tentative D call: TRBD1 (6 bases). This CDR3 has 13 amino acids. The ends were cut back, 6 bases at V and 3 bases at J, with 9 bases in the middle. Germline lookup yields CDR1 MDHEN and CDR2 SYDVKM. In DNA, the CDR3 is TGTGCCAGCAGCCGACAGGACAATCAGCCCCAGCATTTT. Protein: CASSRQDNQPQHF.

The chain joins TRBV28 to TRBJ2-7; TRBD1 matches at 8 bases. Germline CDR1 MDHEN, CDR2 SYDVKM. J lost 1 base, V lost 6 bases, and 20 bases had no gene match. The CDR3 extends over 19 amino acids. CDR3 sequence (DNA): TGTGCCAGCAGACATCCTGGGGGACAGGTAGGGGGAAGGTCCTACGAGCAGTACTTC. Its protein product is CASRHPGGQVGGRSYEQYF.

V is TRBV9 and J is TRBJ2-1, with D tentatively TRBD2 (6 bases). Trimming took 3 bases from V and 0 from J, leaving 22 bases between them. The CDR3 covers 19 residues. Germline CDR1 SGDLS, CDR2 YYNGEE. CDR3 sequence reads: CASSDPRTAAGSSYNEQFF. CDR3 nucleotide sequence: TGTGCCAGCAGCGACCCCCGGACGGCCGCGGGAAGCTCCTACAATGAGCAGTTCTTC.

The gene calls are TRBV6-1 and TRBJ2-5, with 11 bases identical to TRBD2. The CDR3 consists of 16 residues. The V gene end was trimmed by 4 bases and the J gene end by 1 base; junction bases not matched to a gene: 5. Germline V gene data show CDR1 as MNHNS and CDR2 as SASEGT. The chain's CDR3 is CASSGAGLAGQETQYF. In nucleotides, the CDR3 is TGTGCCAGCAGTGGAGCTGGACTAGCGGGCCAAGAGACCCAGTACTTC.

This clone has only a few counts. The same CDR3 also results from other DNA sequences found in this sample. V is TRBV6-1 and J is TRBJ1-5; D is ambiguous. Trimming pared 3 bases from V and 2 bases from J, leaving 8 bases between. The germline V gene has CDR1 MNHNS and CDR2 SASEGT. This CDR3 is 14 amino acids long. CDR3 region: CASSERGGNQPQHF. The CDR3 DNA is TGTGCCAGCAGTGAGCGCGGTGGCAATCAGCCCCAGCATTTT.

CDR3 DNA: TGTGCCAGCAGTTCCGTATCCCGACAGGGGAGGAGGAACACTGAAGCTTTCTTT. It specifies CASSSVSRQGRRNTEAFF. This rearrangement joins TRBV27 to TRBJ1-1, with 8 bases that match TRBD1. The CDR3 has 18 amino acids. The V segment lost 4 bases and the J segment 1 base; nucleotides outside the gene matches: 14. Per the germline V gene, CDR1 is MNHEY and CDR2 is SMNVEV (reference sequence).

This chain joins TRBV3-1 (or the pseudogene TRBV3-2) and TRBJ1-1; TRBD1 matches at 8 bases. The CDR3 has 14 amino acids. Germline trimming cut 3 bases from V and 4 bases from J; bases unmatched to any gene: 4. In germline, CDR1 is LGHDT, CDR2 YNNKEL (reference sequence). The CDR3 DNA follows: TGTGCCAGCAGCCATTCCACAGGGGGCACTGAAGCTTTCTTT. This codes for CASSHSTGGTEAFF.

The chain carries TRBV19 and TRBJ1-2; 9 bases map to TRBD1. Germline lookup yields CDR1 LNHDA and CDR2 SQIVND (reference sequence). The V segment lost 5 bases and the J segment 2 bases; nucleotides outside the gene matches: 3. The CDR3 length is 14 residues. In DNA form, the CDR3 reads TGTGCCAGTAGTCGGACAGGGGAGAACTATGGCTACACCTTC. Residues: CASSRTGENYGYTF.

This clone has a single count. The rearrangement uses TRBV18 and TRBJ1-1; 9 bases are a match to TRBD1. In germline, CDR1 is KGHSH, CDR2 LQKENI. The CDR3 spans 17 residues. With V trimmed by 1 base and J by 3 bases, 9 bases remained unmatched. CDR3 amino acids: CASSPRPGTGWDTEAFF. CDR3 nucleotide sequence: TGTGCCAGCTCACCACGTCCCGGGACAGGGTGGGACACTGAAGCTTTCTTT.

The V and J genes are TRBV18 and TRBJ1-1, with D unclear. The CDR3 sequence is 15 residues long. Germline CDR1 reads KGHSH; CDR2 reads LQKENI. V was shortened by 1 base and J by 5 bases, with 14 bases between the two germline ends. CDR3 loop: CASSPQAGYGTEAFF. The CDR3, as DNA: TGTGCCAGCTCACCACAGGCAGGATATGGGACTGAAGCTTTCTTT.

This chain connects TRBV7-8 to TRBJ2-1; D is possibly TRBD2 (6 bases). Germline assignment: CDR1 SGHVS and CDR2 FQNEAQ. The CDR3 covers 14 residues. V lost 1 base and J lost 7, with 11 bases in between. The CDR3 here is CASSLDGSGNEQFF. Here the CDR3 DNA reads TGTGCCAGCAGCTTAGACGGGAGTGGGAATGAGCAGTTCTTC.

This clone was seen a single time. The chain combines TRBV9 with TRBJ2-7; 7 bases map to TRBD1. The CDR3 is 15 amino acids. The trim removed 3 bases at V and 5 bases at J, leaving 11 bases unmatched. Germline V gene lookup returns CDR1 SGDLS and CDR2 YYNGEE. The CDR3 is CASSGLGQGVHEQYF. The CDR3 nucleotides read TGTGCCAGCAGCGGGCTAGGGCAGGGGGTCCACGAGCAGTACTTC.

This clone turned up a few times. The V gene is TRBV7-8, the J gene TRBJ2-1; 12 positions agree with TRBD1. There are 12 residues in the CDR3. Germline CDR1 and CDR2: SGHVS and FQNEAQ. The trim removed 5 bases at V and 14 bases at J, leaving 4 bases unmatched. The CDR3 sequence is CASSPGTGGKFF. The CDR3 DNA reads TGTGCCAGCAGCCCGGGGACAGGGGGCAAGTTCTTC.

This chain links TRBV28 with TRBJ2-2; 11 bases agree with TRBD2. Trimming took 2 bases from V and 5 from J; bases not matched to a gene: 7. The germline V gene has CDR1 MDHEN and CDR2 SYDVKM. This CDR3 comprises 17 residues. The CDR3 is CASSLLAGGGKTGELFF. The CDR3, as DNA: TGTGCCAGCAGTTTACTAGCGGGAGGAGGAAAGACCGGGGAGCTGTTTTTT. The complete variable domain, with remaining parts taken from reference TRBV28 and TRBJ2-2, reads DVKVTQSSRYLVKRTGEKVFLECVQDMDHENMFWYRQDPGLGLRLIYFSYDVKMKEKGDIPEGYSVSREKKERFSLILESASTNQTSMYLCASSLLAGGGKTGELFFGEGSRLTVL.

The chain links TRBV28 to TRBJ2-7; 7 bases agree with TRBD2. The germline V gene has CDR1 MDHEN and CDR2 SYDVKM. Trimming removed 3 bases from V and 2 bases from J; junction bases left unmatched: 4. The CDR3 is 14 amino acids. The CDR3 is CASSFGTNTYEQYF. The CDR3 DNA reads TGTGCCAGCAGTTTCGGGACTAATACCTACGAGCAGTACTTC.

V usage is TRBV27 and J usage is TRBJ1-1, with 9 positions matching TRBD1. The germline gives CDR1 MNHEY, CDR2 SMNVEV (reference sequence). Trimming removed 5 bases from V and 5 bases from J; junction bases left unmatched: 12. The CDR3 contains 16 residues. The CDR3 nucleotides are TGTGCCAGCAGTGGGGGGACAGGGAGGCTTGGGACTGAAGCTTTCTTT. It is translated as CASSGGTGRLGTEAFF.

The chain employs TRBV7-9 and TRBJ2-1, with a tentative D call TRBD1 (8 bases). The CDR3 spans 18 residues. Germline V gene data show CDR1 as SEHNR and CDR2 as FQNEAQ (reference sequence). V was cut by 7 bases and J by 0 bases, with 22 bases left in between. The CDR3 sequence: CASTLDREGPASYNEQFF. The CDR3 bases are TGTGCCAGCACCTTGGACAGGGAGGGACCAGCCTCCTACAATGAGCAGTTCTTC. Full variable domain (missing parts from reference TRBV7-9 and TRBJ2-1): DTGVSQNPRHKITKRGQNVTFRCDPISEHNRLYWYRQTLGQGPEFLTYFQNEAQLEKSRLLSDRFSAERPKGSFSTLEIQRTEQGDSAMYLCASTLDREGPASYNEQFFGPGTRLTVL.

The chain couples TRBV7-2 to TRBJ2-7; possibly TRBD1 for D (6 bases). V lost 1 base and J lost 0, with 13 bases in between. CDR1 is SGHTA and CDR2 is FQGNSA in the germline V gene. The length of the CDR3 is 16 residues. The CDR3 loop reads CASSLGPQGTSYEQYF. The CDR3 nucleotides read TGTGCCAGCAGCTTAGGCCCCCAGGGGACCTCCTACGAGCAGTACTTC.

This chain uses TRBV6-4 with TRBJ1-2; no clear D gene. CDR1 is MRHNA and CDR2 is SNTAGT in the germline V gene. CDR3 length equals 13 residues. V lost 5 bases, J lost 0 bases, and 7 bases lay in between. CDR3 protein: CASSPTPNYGYTF. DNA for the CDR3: TGTGCCAGCAGTCCGACACCTAACTATGGCTACACCTTC.

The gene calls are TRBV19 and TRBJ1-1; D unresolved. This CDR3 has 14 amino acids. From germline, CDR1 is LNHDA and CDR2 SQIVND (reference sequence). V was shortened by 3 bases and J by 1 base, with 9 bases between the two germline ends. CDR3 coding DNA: TGTGCCAGTAGTATCGGCGGGTCGAACACTGAAGCTTTCTTT. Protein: CASSIGGSNTEAFF.

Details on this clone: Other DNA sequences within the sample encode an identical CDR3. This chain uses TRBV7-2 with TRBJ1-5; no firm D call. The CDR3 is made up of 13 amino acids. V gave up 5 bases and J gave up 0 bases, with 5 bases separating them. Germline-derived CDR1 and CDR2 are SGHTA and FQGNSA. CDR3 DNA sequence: TGTGCCAGCAGCCTCCGTAGCAATCAGCCCCAGCATTTT. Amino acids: CASSLRSNQPQHF.

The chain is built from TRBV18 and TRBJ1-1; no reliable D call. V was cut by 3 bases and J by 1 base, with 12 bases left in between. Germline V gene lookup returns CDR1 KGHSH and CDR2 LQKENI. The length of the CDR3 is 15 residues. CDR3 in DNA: TGTGCCAGCTCACCCGTTGGGCCGACGAACACTGAAGCTTTCTTT. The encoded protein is CASSPVGPTNTEAFF.

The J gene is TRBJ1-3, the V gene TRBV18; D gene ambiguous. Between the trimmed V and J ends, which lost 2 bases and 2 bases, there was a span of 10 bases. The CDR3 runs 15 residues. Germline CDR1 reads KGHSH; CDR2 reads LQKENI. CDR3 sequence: CASSPFTDPGNTIYF. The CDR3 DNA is TGTGCCAGCTCACCATTTACTGATCCTGGAAACACCATATATTTT.